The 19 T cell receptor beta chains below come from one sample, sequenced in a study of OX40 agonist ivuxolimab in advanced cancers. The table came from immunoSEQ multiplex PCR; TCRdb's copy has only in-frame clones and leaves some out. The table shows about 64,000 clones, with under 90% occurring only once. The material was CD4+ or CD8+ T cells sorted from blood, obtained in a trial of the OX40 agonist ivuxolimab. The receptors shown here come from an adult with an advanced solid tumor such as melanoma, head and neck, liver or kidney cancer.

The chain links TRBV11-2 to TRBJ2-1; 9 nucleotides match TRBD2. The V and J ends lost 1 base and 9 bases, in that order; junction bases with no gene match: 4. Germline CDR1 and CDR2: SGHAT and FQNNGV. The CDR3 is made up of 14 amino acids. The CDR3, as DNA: TGTGCCAGCAGCTTAGCTGGCGGGGGGGGTGAGCAGTTCTTC. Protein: CASSLAGGGGEQFF.

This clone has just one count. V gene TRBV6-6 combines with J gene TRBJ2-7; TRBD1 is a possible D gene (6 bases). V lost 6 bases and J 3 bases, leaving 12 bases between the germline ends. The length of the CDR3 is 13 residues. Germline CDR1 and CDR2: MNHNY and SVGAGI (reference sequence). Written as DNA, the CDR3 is TGTGCCAGCAGGCCAGTGGACAGCTACGAGCAGTACTTC. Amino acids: CASRPVDSYEQYF.

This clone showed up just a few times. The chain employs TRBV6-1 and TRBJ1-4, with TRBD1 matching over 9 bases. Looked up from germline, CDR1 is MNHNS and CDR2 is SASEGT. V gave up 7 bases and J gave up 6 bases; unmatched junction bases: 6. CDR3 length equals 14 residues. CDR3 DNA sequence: TGTGCCAGCATTAAGAGGACAGGGGATGAAAAACTGTTTTTT. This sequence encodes CASIKRTGDEKLFF.

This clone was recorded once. CDR3 residues: CASSLEADRGMLGNQPQHF. The CDR3 DNA reads as TGTGCCAGCAGCCTGGAGGCGGACAGGGGGATGCTGGGCAATCAGCCCCAGCATTTT. V and J are TRBV4-2 and TRBJ1-5; TRBD1 matches 10 bases. Germline V gene lookup returns CDR1 LGHNA and CDR2 YNFKEQ. This CDR3 has 19 residues. V was pared by 4 bases and J by 2 bases, with 14 bases of the junction left unmatched.

The CDR3 sequence: CASIDRAHEQYF. As DNA, the CDR3 is TGTGCCAGCATAGACAGGGCCCACGAGCAGTACTTC. The chain carries TRBV6-1 and TRBJ2-7; TRBD1 matches at 7 bases. Germline lookup yields CDR1 MNHNS and CDR2 SASEGT. The CDR3 has 12 amino acids. V was pared by 7 bases and J by 5 bases, with 5 bases of the junction left unmatched.

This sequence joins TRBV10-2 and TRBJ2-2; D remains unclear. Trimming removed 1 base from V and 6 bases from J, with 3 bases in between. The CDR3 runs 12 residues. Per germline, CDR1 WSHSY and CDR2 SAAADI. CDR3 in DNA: TGCGCCAGCAGTGAGTTTGCCGGGGAGCTGTTTTTT. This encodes CASSEFAGELFF.

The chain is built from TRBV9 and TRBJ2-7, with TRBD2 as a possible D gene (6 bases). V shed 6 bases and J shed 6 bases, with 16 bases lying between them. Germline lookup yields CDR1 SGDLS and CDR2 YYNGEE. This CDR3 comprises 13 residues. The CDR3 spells CASTQFQEGEQYF. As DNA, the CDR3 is TGTGCCAGCACCCAATTTCAGGAGGGCGAGCAGTACTTC.

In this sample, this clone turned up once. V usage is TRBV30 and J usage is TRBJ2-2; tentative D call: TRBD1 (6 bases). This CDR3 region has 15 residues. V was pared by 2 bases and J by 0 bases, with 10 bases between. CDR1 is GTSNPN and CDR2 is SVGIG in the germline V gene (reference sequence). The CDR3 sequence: CAWSHKGANTGELFF. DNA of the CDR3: TGTGCCTGGAGTCACAAGGGGGCGAACACCGGGGAGCTGTTTTTT.

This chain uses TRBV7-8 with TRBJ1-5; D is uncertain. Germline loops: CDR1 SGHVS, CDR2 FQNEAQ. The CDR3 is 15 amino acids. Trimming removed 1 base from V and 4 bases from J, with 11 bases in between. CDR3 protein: CASSLVVGGNQPQHF. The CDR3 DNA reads TGTGCCAGCAGCTTAGTGGTAGGTGGGAATCAGCCCCAGCATTTT.

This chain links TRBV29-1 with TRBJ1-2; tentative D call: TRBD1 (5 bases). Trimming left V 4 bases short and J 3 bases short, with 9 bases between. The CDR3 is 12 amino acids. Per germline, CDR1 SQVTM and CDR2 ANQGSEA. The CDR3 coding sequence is TGCAGCGTTGGTGAGGGGTACTATGGCTACACCTTC. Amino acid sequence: CSVGEGYYGYTF.

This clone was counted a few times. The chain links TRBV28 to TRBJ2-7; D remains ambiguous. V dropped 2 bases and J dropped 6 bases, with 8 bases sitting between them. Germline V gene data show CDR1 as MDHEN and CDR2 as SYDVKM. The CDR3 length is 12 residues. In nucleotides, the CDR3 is TGTGCCAGCAGTTTAAACCCCACCGAGCAGTACTTC. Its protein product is CASSLNPTEQYF. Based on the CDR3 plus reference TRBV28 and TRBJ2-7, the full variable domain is DVKVTQSSRYLVKRTGEKVFLECVQDMDHENMFWYRQDPGLGLRLIYFSYDVKMKEKGDIPEGYSVSREKKERFSLILESASTNQTSMYLCASSLNPTEQYFGPGTRLTVT.

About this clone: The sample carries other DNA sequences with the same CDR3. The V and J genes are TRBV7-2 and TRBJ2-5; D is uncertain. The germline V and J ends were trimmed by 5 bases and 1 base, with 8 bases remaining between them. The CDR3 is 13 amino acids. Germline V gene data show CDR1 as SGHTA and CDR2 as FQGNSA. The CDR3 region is CASSLKSQETQYF. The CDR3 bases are TGTGCCAGCAGCCTTAAGAGCCAAGAGACCCAGTACTTC.

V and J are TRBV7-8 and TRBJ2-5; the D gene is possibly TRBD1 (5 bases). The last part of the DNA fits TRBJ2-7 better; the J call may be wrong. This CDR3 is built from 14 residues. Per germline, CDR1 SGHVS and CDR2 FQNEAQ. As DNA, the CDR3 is TGTGCCAGCAGCTTAGCACCAGGGTCCCACGAGCAGTACTTC. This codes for CASSLAPGSHEQYF.

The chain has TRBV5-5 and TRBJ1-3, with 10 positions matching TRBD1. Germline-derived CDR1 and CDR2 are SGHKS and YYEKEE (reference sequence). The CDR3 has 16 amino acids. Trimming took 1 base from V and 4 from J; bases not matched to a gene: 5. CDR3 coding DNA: TGTGCCAGCAGCTTGCCCGGGACAGGGGCCGGAAACACCATATATTTT. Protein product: CASSLPGTGAGNTIYF. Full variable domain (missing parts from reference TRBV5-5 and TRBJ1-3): DAGVTQSPTHLIKTRGQQVTLRCSPISGHKSVSWYQQVLGQGPQFIFQYYEKEERGRGNFPDRFSARQFPNYSSELNVNALLLGDSALYLCASSLPGTGAGNTIYFGEGSWLTVV.

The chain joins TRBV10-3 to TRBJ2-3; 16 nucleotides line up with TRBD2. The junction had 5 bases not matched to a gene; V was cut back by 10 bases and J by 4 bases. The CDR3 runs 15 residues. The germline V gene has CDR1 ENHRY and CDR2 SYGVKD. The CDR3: CATTGLAGGADTQYF. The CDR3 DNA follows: TGTGCCACTACGGGACTAGCGGGAGGGGCAGATACGCAGTATTTT.

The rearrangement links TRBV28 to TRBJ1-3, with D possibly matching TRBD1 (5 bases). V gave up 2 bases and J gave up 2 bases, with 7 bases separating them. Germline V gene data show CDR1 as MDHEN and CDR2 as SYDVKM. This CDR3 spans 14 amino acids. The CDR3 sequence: CASSLGRAGNTIYF. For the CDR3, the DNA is TGTGCCAGCAGTTTAGGCAGGGCTGGAAACACCATATATTTT.

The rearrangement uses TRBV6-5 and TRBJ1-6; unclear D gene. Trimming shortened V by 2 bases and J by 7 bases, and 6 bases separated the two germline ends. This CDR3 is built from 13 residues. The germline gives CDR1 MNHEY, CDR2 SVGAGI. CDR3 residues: CASSYRDNSPLHF. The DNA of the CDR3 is TGTGCCAGCAGTTACAGAGACAATTCACCCCTCCACTTT.

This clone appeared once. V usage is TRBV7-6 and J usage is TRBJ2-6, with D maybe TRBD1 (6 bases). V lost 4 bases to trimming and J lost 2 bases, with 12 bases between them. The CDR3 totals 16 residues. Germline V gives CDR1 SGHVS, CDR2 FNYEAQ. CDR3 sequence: CASSWGQSPGANVLTF. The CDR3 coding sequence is TGTGCCAGCAGCTGGGGGCAGTCCCCTGGGGCCAACGTCCTGACTTTC. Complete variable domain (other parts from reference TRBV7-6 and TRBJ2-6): GAGVSQSPRYKVTKRGQDVALRCDPISGHVSLYWYRQALGQGPEFLTYFNYEAQQDKSGLPNDRFSAERPEGSISTLTIQRTEQRDSAMYRCASSWGQSPGANVLTFGAGSRLTVL.

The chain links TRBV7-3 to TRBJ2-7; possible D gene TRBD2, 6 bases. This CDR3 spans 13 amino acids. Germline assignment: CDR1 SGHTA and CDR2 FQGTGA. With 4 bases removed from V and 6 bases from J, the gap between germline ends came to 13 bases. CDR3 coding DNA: TGTGCCAGCAGCTCCGGGTCCGGGGGCGAGCAGTACTTC. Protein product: CASSSGSGGEQYF. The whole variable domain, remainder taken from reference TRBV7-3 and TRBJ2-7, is GAGVSQTPSNKVTEKGKYVELRCDPISGHTALYWYRQSLGQGPEFLIYFQGTGAADDSGLPNDRFFAVRPEGSVSTLKIQRTERGDSAVYLCASSSGSGGEQYFGPGTRLTVT.